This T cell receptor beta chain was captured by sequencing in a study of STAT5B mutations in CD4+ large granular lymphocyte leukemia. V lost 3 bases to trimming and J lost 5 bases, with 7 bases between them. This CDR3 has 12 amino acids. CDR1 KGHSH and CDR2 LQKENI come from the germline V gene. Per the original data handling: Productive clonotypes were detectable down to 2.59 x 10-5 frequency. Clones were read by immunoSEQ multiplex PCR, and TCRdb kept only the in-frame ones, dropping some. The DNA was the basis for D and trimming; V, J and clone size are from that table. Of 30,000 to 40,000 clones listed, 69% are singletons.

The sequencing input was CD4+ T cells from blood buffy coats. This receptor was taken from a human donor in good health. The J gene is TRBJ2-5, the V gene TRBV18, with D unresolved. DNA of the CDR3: TGTGCCAGCTCACCGATTGGGGAGACCCAGTACTTC. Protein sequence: CASSPIGETQYF.